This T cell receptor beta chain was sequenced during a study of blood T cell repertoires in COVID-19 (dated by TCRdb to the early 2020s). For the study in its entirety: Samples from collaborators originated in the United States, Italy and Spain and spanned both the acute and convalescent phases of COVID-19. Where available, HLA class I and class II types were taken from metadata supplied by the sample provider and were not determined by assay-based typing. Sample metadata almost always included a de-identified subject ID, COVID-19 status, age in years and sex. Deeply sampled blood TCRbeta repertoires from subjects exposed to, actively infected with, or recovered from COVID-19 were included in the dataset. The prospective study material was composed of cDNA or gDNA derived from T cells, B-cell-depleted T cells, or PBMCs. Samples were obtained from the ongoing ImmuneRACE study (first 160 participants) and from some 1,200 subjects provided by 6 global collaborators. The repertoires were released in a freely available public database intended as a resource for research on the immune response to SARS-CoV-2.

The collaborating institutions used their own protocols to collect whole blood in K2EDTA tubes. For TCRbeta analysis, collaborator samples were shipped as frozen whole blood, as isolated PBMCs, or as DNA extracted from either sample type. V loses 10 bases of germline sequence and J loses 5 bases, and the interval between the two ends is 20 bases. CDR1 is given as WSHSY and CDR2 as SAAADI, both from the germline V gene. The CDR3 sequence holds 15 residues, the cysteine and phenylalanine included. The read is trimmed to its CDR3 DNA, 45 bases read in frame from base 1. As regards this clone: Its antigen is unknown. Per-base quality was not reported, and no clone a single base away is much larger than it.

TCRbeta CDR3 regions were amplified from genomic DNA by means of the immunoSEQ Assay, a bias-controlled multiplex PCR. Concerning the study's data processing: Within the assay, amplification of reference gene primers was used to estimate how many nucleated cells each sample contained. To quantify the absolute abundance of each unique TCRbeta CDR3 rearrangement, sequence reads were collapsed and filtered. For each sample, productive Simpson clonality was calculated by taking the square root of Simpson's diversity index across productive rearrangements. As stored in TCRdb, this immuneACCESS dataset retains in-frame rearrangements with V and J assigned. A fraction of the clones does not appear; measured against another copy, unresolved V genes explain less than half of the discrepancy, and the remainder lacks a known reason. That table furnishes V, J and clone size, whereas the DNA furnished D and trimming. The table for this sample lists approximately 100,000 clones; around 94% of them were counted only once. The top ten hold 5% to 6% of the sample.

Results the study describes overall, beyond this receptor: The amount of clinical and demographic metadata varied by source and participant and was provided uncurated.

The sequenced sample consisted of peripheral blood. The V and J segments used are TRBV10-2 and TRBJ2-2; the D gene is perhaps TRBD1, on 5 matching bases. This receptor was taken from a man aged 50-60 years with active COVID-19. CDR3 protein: CATNGVGDRTGELFF. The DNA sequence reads TGCGCCACAAATGGCGTAGGGGATAGAACCGGGGAGCTGTTTTTT.